Sequencing of this T cell receptor beta chain was carried out in a study of blood T cell repertoires in COVID-19. The protocol was immunoSEQ multiplex PCR, while the TCRdb copy is restricted to in-frame clones and leaves out a portion. Of about 260,000 clones detected, 70% to 90% appear once; the ten largest clones hold less than 0.9%. Ages ranged from about 18 to 100 years, with residence in 24 US areas. Participants in the exposed group had met a COVID-19 case in the 2 weeks before joining the study. The CDR3 spans 15 residues. V lost 0 bases, J lost 1 base, and 8 bases lay in between. Germline loops: CDR1 KGHSH, CDR2 LQKENI.

The chain combines TRBV18 with TRBJ2-3, with D uncertain. The receptor was derived from a man in his fifties who had been exposed to COVID-19. Sequenced sample: PBMCs or T cells enriched from blood (not recorded which). CDR3 sequence (DNA): TGTGCCAGCTCACCACCATCTAGAGGCACAGATACGCAGTATTTT. Translation: CASSPPSRGTDTQYF.